This is a list of T cell receptor beta chains from one sample in a study of blood T cells in healthy people across ages. TCRdb ran MiXCR on the 5' RACE reads and lists one entry per CDR3 protein. This table has approximately 1,700,000 distinct CDR3 sequences, roughly 43% appearing once. Sequencing was performed on blood. The receptors originated from a human donor in good health. CDR3s include the opening cysteine and the closing phenylalanine or tryptophan. D genes are given only for firm matches. Clone size is given for some rows only: seen once, a few or many times, or a class if the clone is expanded.

>TRBJ1-2|TRBV7-9|.|few
TGTGCCAGCAGCCGGGGTACCGGCGGCTACACCTTC
CASSRGTGGYTF
>TRBJ2-5|TRBV24-1|.|few
TGTGCCACCAGTGATTTCGGAGGGACCCAGTACTTC
CATSDFGGTQYF
>TRBJ2-1|TRBV12-3/TRBV12-4|.|.
TGTGCCAGCAGTGAACAGGTGACAGGTGAGCAGTTCTTC
CASSEQVTGEQFF
>TRBJ2-2|TRBV10-3|.|.
TGTGCCATCAGCGGGACAACCGGGGAGCTGGTTTTT
CAISGTTGELVF
>TRBJ1-2|TRBV5-6|TRBD1|.
TGTGCCAGCAGCTTCTACGGACAGGCCAACTATGGCTACACCTTC
CASSFYGQANYGYTF
>TRBJ2-3|TRBV29-1|.|.
TGCCGCGTTGGTACTGATACTAGCACAGATACGCAGTATTTT
CRVGTDTSTDTQYF
>TRBJ2-1|TRBV4-1|.|few
TGCGCCAGCAGCCAAGTTTTATCGGGGGGACATCCTACAGATGAGCAGTTCTTC
CASSQVLSGGHPTDEQFF
>TRBJ2-5|TRBV5-1|.|.
TGCGCCAGCAGCTTGGCCGAAACCCTTGGGGCGACCCAGTACTTC
CASSLAETLGATQYF
>TRBJ1-4|TRBV20-1|.|once
TGCAGTTCCCAACGACGGACAGAAGATAATGAAAAACTGTTTTTT
CSSQRRTEDNEKLFF
>TRBJ1-1|TRBV13|TRBD1|few
TGTGCCAGCAGCTCCACGGACAGGGGCAACACTGAAGCTTTCTTT
CASSSTDRGNTEAFF